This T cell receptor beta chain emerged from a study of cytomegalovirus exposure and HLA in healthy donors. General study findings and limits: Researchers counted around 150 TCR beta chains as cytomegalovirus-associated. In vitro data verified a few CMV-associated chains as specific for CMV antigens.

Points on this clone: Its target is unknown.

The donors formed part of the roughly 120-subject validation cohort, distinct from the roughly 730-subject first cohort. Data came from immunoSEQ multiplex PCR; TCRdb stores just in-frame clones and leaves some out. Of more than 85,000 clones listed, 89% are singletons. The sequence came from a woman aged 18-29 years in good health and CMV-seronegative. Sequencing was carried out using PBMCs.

This chain's CDR3 is CASSFQGLAGRYNEQFF. CDR3 nucleotides: TGTGCCAGCAGCTTTCAAGGACTAGCGGGCCGATACAATGAGCAGTTCTTC. The rearrangement joins TRBV7-2 to TRBJ2-1; 11 nucleotides agree with TRBD2. Losses at the gene ends were 3 bases for V and 4 bases for J; bases not matched to a gene: 8. The CDR3 runs to 17 residues. Germline CDR1 and CDR2: SGHTA and FQGNSA.